Following are 27 T cell receptor beta chains from one sample sequenced in a study of radiotherapy plus CTLA-4 blockade in lung cancer. Some clones are missing from TCRdb's copy, which holds only in-frame ones; the method was immunoSEQ multiplex PCR. The top ten hold 2% to 2.5% of the sample, which has over 70,000 clones, approximately 84% seen once. Sequences were derived from peripheral blood, sampled from a patient treated with radiotherapy plus ipilimumab. The origin of the receptors is a human donor with non-small cell lung cancer who had a partial response to radiotherapy plus ipilimumab.

The J gene is TRBJ1-1, the V gene TRBV19; D is ambiguous. V was shortened by 0 bases and J by 9 bases, with 14 bases between the two germline ends. Germline V lookup: CDR1 LNHDA, CDR2 SQIVND (reference sequence). The CDR3 contains 14 residues. CDR3 region: CASSIEEVGGKAFF. DNA for the CDR3: TGTGCCAGTAGTATAGAGGAGGTGGGAGGAAAAGCTTTCTTT. Drawing the rest from reference TRBV19 and TRBJ1-1, the complete variable domain is DGGITQSPKYLFRKEGQNVTLSCEQNLNHDAMYWYRQDPGQGLRLIYYSQIVNDFQKGDIAEGYSVSREKKESFPLTVTSAQKNPTAFYLCASSIEEVGGKAFFGQGTRLTVV.

The gene calls are TRBV7-2 and TRBJ2-7, with 12 bases lining up with TRBD2. Looked up from germline, CDR1 is SGHTA and CDR2 is FQGNSA. V gave up 5 bases and J gave up 2 bases; unmatched junction bases: 4. The CDR3 sequence is 15 residues long. The CDR3 here is CASSPRTSGTYEQYF. The CDR3 DNA is TGTGCCAGCAGCCCCCGGACTAGCGGGACCTACGAGCAGTACTTC.

The chain employs TRBV20-1 and TRBJ2-7, with D uncertain. The CDR3 sequence is 11 residues long. Germline loops: CDR1 DFQATT, CDR2 SNEGSKA (reference sequence). V was trimmed by 7 bases and J by 4 bases, leaving 11 bases between them. The CDR3: CSVYRGYEQYV. In DNA form, the CDR3 reads TGCAGTGTGTATAGAGGATACGAGCAGTACGTC.

This chain connects TRBV27 to TRBJ2-7, with 8 bases identical to TRBD2. The CDR3 is 13 amino acids. After removal of 4 bases from V and 9 bases from J, the junction contained 8 bases not matched to a gene. The germline V gene encodes CDR1 MNHEY and CDR2 SMNVEV (reference sequence). The CDR3 bases are TGTGCCAGCAGTTACTCGAGCGGGAGTTGGCAGTACGTC. Protein sequence: CASSYSSGSWQYV.

About this clone: At one boundary the junction diverges from the germline segment, which might be a read error. This chain uses TRBV6-6 with TRBJ2-3, with D tentatively TRBD2 (5 bases). Germline-derived CDR1 and CDR2 are MNHNY and SVGAGI (reference sequence). The CDR3 is 14 amino acids. This CDR3 reads CASSYTYDSAGLDF. CDR3 coding DNA: TGTGCCAGCAGTTACACCTACGACTCGGCAGGACTTGATTTT.

The chain recombines TRBV4-2 with TRBJ2-3; 7 positions match TRBD2. The CDR3 extends over 16 amino acids. The germline gives CDR1 LGHNA, CDR2 YNFKEQ. V was pared by 1 base and J by 4 bases, with 8 bases of the junction left unmatched. The CDR3 nucleotides read TGTGCCAGCAGCCAAGTGGGCGGGAGCCGAGCAGATACGCAGTATTTT. Amino acid sequence: CASSQVGGSRADTQYF.

The chain carries TRBV2 and TRBJ1-1; D gene ambiguous. Trimming cost V 6 bases and J 0 bases, with 11 bases left between them. CDR1 is SNHLY, CDR2 FYNNEI, per germline. This CDR3 has 14 residues. The CDR3 loop is CASSPSDMNTEAFF. The CDR3 DNA sequence: TGTGCCAGCAGCCCCTCTGACATGAACACTGAAGCTTTCTTT.

This sequence joins TRBV19 and TRBJ2-7, with 8 bases identical to TRBD2. After removal of 6 bases from V and 3 bases from J, the junction contained 10 bases not matched to a gene. The CDR3 loop spans 15 amino acids. Germline V CDR1 and CDR2: LNHDA, SQIVND (reference sequence). This chain's CDR3 is CASSPPGTRYYEQYF. The DNA for the CDR3 is TGTGCCAGTAGCCCCCCTGGGACTAGATACTACGAGCAGTACTTC.

The genes are TRBV5-1 and TRBJ2-7; TRBD2 aligns across 7 bases. Unmatched junction bases numbered 5, after V lost 0 bases and J lost 5 bases. The V gene's germline CDR1 is SGHRS and CDR2 YFSETQ. This CDR3 comprises 14 residues. The CDR3 nucleotides are TGCGCCAGCAGCTTGGGGGGGGGTCTGGACGAGCAGTACTTC. Its protein is CASSLGGGLDEQYF.

The chain recombines TRBV11-3 with TRBJ1-1, with 7 positions matching TRBD1. V was clipped by 4 bases and J by 5 bases; unmatched bases: 4. CDR1 and CDR2 from the germline V gene are SGHNT and YENEEA. The CDR3 is made up of 13 amino acids. CDR3 nucleotide sequence: TGTGCCAGCAGCTCGGACAGGAGGACTGAAGCTTTCTTT. It encodes CASSSDRRTEAFF.

The V gene is TRBV4-2, the J gene TRBJ2-1, with 13 nucleotides matching TRBD2. V shed 4 bases and J 5 bases; nucleotides not matched to a gene: 2. The CDR3 totals 15 residues. Germline CDR1 and CDR2: LGHNA and YNFKEQ. The CDR3 region is CASSRGTSGDNEQFF. CDR3 nucleotides: TGTGCCAGCAGCCGAGGGACTAGCGGGGACAATGAGCAGTTCTTC.

The chain couples TRBV7-9 to TRBJ1-2; no firm D call. This CDR3 contains 16 residues. V was shortened by 1 base and J by 4 bases, with 16 bases between the two germline ends. CDR1 is SEHNR and CDR2 is FQNEAQ in the germline V gene (reference sequence). The chain's CDR3 is CASSLDSRESSYGYTF. The CDR3 coding sequence is TGTGCCAGCAGCTTAGACTCCCGGGAGAGTAGCTATGGCTACACCTTC.

This clone was counted only a few times. The J gene is TRBJ1-2, the V gene TRBV6-6, with D possibly being TRBD1 (5 bases). V lost 6 bases to trimming and J lost 1 base, with 12 bases between them. The CDR3 is 14 residues long. Germline lookup yields CDR1 MNHNY and CDR2 SVGAGI (reference sequence). This CDR3 is CASRPGHINYGYTF. CDR3 coding DNA: TGTGCCAGCAGGCCCGGACACATTAACTATGGCTACACCTTC.

The chain employs TRBV30 and TRBJ1-4; 7 bases are shared with TRBD1. Trimming removed 4 bases from V and 8 bases from J; junction bases left unmatched: 7. Looked up from germline, CDR1 is GTSNPN and CDR2 is SVGIG (reference sequence). The CDR3 has 13 amino acids. The CDR3 protein is CAWTGQPGEKLFF. The DNA of the CDR3 is TGTGCCTGGACGGGACAGCCCGGAGAAAAACTGTTTTTT.

This clone was counted a few times. The chain is built from TRBV10-3 and TRBJ1-2; D is unresolved. The CDR3 runs 12 residues. Germline lookup yields CDR1 ENHRY and CDR2 SYGVKD. The V end lost 10 bases, the J end lost 7 bases, and 16 bases lay between the germline ends. The CDR3 DNA reads TGTGCCACCGAAGACTTTTTGGTTGGCTACACCTTC. Protein: CATEDFLVGYTF.

This chain connects TRBV7-9 to TRBJ1-2; 8 bases are shared with TRBD1. The CDR3 extends over 15 amino acids. CDR1 is SEHNR and CDR2 is FQNEAQ in the germline V gene (reference sequence). With V trimmed by 0 bases and J by 6 bases, 6 bases remained unmatched. The CDR3 DNA reads as TGTGCCAGCAGCTTAGCTCAGACAGGGGTGGATGGCTACACCTTC. It codes for CASSLAQTGVDGYTF.

The gene calls are TRBV6-6 and TRBJ2-5; 9 nucleotides match TRBD1. The CDR3 consists of 13 residues. With 7 bases clipped from V and 5 bases from J, the junction kept 5 bases outside the gene matches. CDR1 is MNHNY, CDR2 SVGAGI, per germline (reference sequence). The CDR3 reads CASNDRGLETQYF. For the CDR3, the DNA is TGTGCCAGCAATGACAGGGGGTTGGAGACCCAGTACTTC.

CDR3 amino acids: CASSLPAGSTDTQYF. The CDR3 DNA follows: TGCGCCAGCAGCCTCCCGGCGGGGAGCACAGATACGCAGTATTTT. V and J are TRBV5-1 and TRBJ2-3, with a tentative D call TRBD2 (6 bases). Germline lookup yields CDR1 SGHRS and CDR2 YFSETQ. Between the trimmed V and J ends, which lost 4 bases and 0 bases, there was a span of 12 bases. The CDR3 covers 15 residues. The variable domain in full, completed from reference TRBV5-1 and TRBJ2-3, reads KAGVTQTPRYLIKTRGQQVTLSCSPISGHRSVSWYQQTPGQGLQFLFEYFSETQRNKGNFPGRFSGRQFSNSRSEMNVSTLELGDSALYLCASSLPAGSTDTQYFGPGTRLTVL.

V usage is TRBV5-1 and J usage is TRBJ1-4, with 9 bases lining up with TRBD1. V was pared by 0 bases and J by 7 bases, with 10 bases of the junction left unmatched. CDR1 is SGHRS, CDR2 YFSETQ, per germline. The CDR3 contains 17 residues. CDR3 bases: TGCGCCAGCAGCTTGGGGGGATCCGGGACAGGGATTGAAAAACTGTTTTTT. This translates into CASSLGGSGTGIEKLFF. The full variable domain, with the rest looked up from reference TRBV5-1 and TRBJ1-4, is KAGVTQTPRYLIKTRGQQVTLSCSPISGHRSVSWYQQTPGQGLQFLFEYFSETQRNKGNFPGRFSGRQFSNSRSEMNVSTLELGDSALYLCASSLGGSGTGIEKLFFGSGTQLSVL.

V and J are TRBV9 and TRBJ1-3, with D perhaps TRBD1 (6 bases). CDR1 and CDR2 (germline): SGDLS, YYNGEE. The CDR3 loop spans 15 amino acids. The V end lost 0 bases, the J end lost 4 bases, and 11 bases lay between the germline ends. This CDR3 is CASSVDTGQGNTIYF. CDR3 bases: TGTGCCAGCAGCGTAGACACAGGGCAGGGAAACACCATATATTTT.

The rearrangement uses TRBV25-1 and TRBJ2-7, with 7 nucleotides matching TRBD2. The trim removed 2 bases at V and 7 bases at J, leaving 8 bases unmatched. From germline, CDR1 is MGHDK and CDR2 SYGVNS. The CDR3 runs to 14 residues. The CDR3 loop is CASSEGEGLWEQYF. The CDR3 DNA reads as TGTGCCAGCAGTGAAGGGGAGGGCCTCTGGGAGCAGTACTTC.

The chain combines TRBV2 with TRBJ2-2, with D unresolved. Germline CDR1 and CDR2: SNHLY and FYNNEI. This CDR3 comprises 12 residues. Trimming took 3 bases from V and 3 from J, leaving 2 bases between them. The CDR3 spells CASSDDTGELFF. In nucleotides, the CDR3 is TGTGCCAGCAGTGACGACACCGGGGAGCTGTTTTTT.

The chain joins TRBV6-6 to TRBJ2-6; D is possibly TRBD2 (5 bases). Germline CDR1 MNHNY, CDR2 SVGAGI (reference sequence). This CDR3 is 15 amino acids long. The V gene lost 4 bases and the J gene lost 2 bases, with 9 bases spanning the gap. The CDR3 protein is CASSSRGPGANVLTF. The CDR3 DNA reads as TGTGCCAGCAGTTCCCGCGGGCCTGGGGCCAACGTCCTGACTTTC.

This clone was observed a single time. The genes are TRBV6-1 and TRBJ1-6; a possible D gene is TRBD1 (5 bases). The CDR3 has 15 amino acids. Per germline, CDR1 MNHNS and CDR2 SASEGT. V was cut by 6 bases and J by 2 bases, with 11 bases left in between. This CDR3 reads CASREGQTYNSPLHF. CDR3 nucleotides: TGTGCCAGCAGGGAGGGGCAAACCTATAATTCACCCCTCCACTTT.

This CDR3 reads CASSSGITDTQYF. CDR3 nucleotide sequence: TGTGCCAGCAGCAGCGGGATCACAGATACGCAGTATTTT. The V call is TRBV28, the J call TRBJ2-3; 7 bases agree with TRBD2. V was clipped by 6 bases and J by 2 bases; unmatched bases: 2. Germline assignment: CDR1 MDHEN and CDR2 SYDVKM. This CDR3 has 13 residues.

This clone was recorded once. The genes are TRBV5-6 and TRBJ2-1, with 9 bases that match TRBD2. The J segment lost 5 bases and the V segment lost 2 bases, leaving 5 bases of the junction unmatched. Germline V gene lookup returns CDR1 SGHDT and CDR2 YYEEEE. This CDR3 is 15 amino acids long. Here the CDR3 DNA reads TGTGCCAGCAGCTTTAAAAGCGGGGGGAACAATGAGCAGTTCTTC. This translates into CASSFKSGGNNEQFF.

Only one count was recorded for this clone. This sequence joins TRBV6-5 and TRBJ1-5, with 7 nucleotides matching TRBD1. The trim removed 6 bases at V and 5 bases at J, leaving 7 bases unmatched. The length of the CDR3 is 14 residues. Looked up from germline, CDR1 is MNHEY and CDR2 is SVGAGI. The CDR3 sequence: CASRGTEVYQPQHF. For the CDR3, the DNA is TGTGCCAGCAGGGGGACAGAGGTTTATCAGCCCCAGCATTTT.